The present entry profiles one T cell receptor beta chain with its context. The germline V and J ends were trimmed by 4 bases and 1 base, with 12 bases remaining between them. Germline values: CDR1 SGHDN, CDR2 FVKESK. CDR3 length equals 15 residues. Original analysis: Reference gene primer amplification gave estimated nucleated cell counts. Produced via immunoSEQ multiplex PCR; TCRdb's table is partial and in-frame only. V and J calls and clone size come straight from that table; D and trimming were deduced from the DNA. The sample carries over 250,000 clones, approximately 85% recorded once. This record belongs to a study of blood T cell repertoires in COVID-19. Study in general: COVID-19 samples collected from the United States, Italy and Spain covered acute and convalescent phases. T cells, B-cell-depleted T cells, or PBMCs supplied cDNA or gDNA.

The receptor's source is a woman aged 70-85 years with acute or convalescent COVID-19. Sequenced material: peripheral blood. J is TRBJ2-3 and V is TRBV14, with a tentative D call TRBD1 (5 bases). This chain's CDR3 is CASSPSRRGTDTQYF. In nucleotides, the CDR3 is TGTGCCAGCAGCCCCTCCCGCAGGGGCACAGATACGCAGTATTTT.